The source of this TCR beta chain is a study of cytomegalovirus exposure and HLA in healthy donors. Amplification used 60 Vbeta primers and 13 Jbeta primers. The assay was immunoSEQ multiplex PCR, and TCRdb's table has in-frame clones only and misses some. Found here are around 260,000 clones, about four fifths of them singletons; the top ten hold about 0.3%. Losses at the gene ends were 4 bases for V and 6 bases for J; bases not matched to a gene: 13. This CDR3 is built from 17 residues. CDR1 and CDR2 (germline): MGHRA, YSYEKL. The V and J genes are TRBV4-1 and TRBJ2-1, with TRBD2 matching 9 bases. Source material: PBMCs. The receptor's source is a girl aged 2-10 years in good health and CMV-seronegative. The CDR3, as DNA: TGCGCCAGCAGCCTTTACCCAATTGGGACTAGCTTCAATGAGCAGTTCTTC. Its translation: CASSLYPIGTSFNEQFF.